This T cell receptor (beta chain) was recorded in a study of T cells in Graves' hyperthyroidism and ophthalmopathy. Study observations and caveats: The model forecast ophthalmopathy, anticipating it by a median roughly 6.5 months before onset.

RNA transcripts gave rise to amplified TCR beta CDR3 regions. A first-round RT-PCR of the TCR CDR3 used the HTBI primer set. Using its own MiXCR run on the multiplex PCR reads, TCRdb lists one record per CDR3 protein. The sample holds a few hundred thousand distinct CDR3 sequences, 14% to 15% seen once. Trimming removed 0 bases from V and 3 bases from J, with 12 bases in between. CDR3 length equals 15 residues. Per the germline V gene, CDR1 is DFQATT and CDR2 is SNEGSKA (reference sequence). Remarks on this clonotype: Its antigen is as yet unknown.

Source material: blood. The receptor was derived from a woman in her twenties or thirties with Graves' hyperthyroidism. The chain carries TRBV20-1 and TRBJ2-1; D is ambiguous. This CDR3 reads CSARDIPAVYNEQFF. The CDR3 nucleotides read TGCAGTGCTAGAGATATTCCCGCGGTCTACAATGAGCAGTTCTTC.